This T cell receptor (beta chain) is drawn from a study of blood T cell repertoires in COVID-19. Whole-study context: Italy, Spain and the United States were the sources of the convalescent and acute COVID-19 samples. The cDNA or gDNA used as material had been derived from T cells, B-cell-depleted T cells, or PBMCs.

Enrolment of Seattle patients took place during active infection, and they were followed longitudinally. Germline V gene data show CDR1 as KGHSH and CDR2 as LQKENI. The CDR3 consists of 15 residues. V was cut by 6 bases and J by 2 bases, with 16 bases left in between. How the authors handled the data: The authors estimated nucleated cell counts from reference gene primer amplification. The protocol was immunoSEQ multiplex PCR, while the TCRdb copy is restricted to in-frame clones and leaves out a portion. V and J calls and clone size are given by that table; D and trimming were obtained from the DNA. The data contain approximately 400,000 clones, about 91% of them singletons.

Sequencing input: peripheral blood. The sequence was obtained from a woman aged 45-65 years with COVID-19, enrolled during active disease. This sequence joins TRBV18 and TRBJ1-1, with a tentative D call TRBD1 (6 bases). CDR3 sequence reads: CASSPNEGDNTEAFF. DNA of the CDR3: TGTGCCAGCTCCCCCAACGAGGGGGATAACACTGAAGCTTTCTTT.